This TCR beta chain came from a study of blood T cell repertoires in COVID-19. Study at large: The United States, Italy and Spain provided the acute and convalescent COVID-19 samples. In each case, the material was cDNA or gDNA derived from T cells, B-cell-depleted T cells, or PBMCs.

Original methodology: Nucleated cell counts were estimated from reference gene primer amplification. Clones were read by immunoSEQ multiplex PCR, and TCRdb kept only the in-frame ones, dropping some. Clone size and the V and J calls come from that table; the DNA yielded D and trimming. In the table there are around 50,000 clones, 80% to 90% of which are singletons. The CDR3 contains 17 residues. The gene calls are TRBV21-1 and TRBJ1-1. TRBV21-1 is an annotated pseudogene. The sequenced sample was peripheral blood. This TCR was recovered from a man aged 50 to 59 with active COVID-19. The CDR3 protein is CASSNSPNSVRRTEAFF. The CDR3 DNA sequence: TGTGCCAGCAGCAACTCCCCAAATTCCGTCCGGAGAACTGAAGCTTTCTTT.